This TCR beta chain was recorded in a study of blood T cell repertoires in COVID-19. This CDR3 contains 15 residues. In germline, CDR1 is SGDLS, CDR2 YYNGEE. Trimming took off 0 bases at V and 0 bases at J, with 7 bases between the two ends. Measured with immunoSEQ multiplex PCR; TCRdb has only the in-frame clones, and not every one. The sample records approximately 220,000 clones, approximately 87% being singletons. J is TRBJ2-1 and V is TRBV9; D gene ambiguous. The TCR sequence derives from a man aged 55-75 years who had recovered from COVID-19. The specimen sequenced was peripheral blood. The CDR3 DNA is TGTGCCAGCAGCGTAGATGCTAGCTCCTACAATGAGCAGTTCTTC. This translates into CASSVDASSYNEQFF.